Below, 30 T cell receptor beta chains from the same sample are listed, as sequenced in a study of OX40 agonist ivuxolimab in advanced cancers. Measured with immunoSEQ multiplex PCR; TCRdb has only the in-frame clones, and not every one. The sample holds some 100,000 clones; 85% to 90% are singletons and the top ten take around 2%. The source was CD4+ or CD8+ T cells sorted from blood, collected in a trial of the OX40 agonist ivuxolimab. Receptors originate from an adult with an advanced solid tumor such as melanoma, head and neck, liver or kidney cancer.

This clone was recorded a few times. The chain recombines TRBV27 with TRBJ2-7; D is tentatively TRBD1 or TRBD2 (5 bases each). This CDR3 is 14 amino acids long. Germline lookup yields CDR1 MNHEY and CDR2 SMNVEV (reference sequence). The V gene lost 3 bases and the J gene lost 3 bases, with 12 bases spanning the gap. The CDR3 loop is CASSFRGRHYEQYF. For the CDR3, the DNA is TGTGCCAGCAGTTTCCGGGGACGCCACTACGAGCAGTACTTC.

This clone was recorded only once. V gene TRBV5-1 combines with J gene TRBJ2-2, with TRBD2 matching 8 bases. This CDR3 region has 17 residues. V shed 0 bases and J 1 base; nucleotides not matched to a gene: 5. Germline values: CDR1 SGHRS, CDR2 YFSETQ. CDR3 nucleotides: TGCGCCAGCAGCTTGGGTCCCCGGGAGGGGAACACCGGGGAGCTGTTTTTT. This sequence encodes CASSLGPREGNTGELFF.

The chain uses TRBV27 and TRBJ1-1, with 11 positions matching TRBD1. V trimming: 4 bases; J trimming: 6 bases; junction bases outside the gene matches: 7. Germline CDR1 MNHEY, CDR2 SMNVEV (reference sequence). The CDR3 extends over 15 amino acids. CDR3 sequence reads: CASSSWTGGNAEAFF. The DNA for the CDR3 is TGTGCCAGCAGTTCTTGGACAGGGGGCAACGCTGAAGCTTTCTTT.

This clone was recorded a few times. The rearrangement joins TRBV5-4 to TRBJ2-5; the D is unclear. The CDR3 is 17 residues long. V was pared by 1 base and J by 7 bases, with 23 bases between. Germline V lookup: CDR1 SGHNT, CDR2 YYREEE (reference sequence). The CDR3 DNA is TGTGCCAGCAGCTTGCCAACTTCGACTCAGGCCCTTGCGACCCAGTACTTC. Translated: CASSLPTSTQALATQYF.

This clone was detected only once. V and J are TRBV5-6 and TRBJ2-7; the match to TRBD2 covers 8 bases. With V trimmed by 4 bases and J by 2 bases, 8 bases remained unmatched. The CDR3 is made up of 15 amino acids. The germline gives CDR1 SGHDT, CDR2 YYEEEE. The CDR3 nucleotides read TGTGCCAGCAGCGAAGGACCAGCGGGGGCCTACGAGCAGTACTTC. Encoded protein: CASSEGPAGAYEQYF. The whole variable domain, remainder taken from reference TRBV5-6 and TRBJ2-7, is DAGVTQSPTHLIKTRGQQVTLRCSPKSGHDTVSWYQQALGQGPQFIFQYYEEEERQRGNFPDRFSGHQFPNYSSELNVNALLLGDSALYLCASSEGPAGAYEQYFGPGTRLTVT.

This clone was detected a few times. The chain links TRBV6-5 to TRBJ2-2; D is perhaps TRBD2 (5 bases). The germline gives CDR1 MNHEY, CDR2 SVGAGI. Trimming removed 7 bases from V and 6 bases from J, with 15 bases in between. The CDR3 sequence is 14 residues long. The DNA for the CDR3 is TGTGCCAGCACTCGGGGAGTCCCGGCCGGGGAGCTGTTTTTT. Its protein product is CASTRGVPAGELFF.

The rearrangement links TRBV7-6 to TRBJ2-1; TRBD2 is a possible D gene (5 bases). Trimming removed 1 base from V and 1 base from J, with 8 bases in between. Germline V gene lookup returns CDR1 SGHVS and CDR2 FNYEAQ. The CDR3 runs to 15 residues. CDR3 amino acids: CASSLGGGSYNEQFF. The CDR3 DNA is TGTGCCAGCAGCTTAGGTGGCGGGTCCTACAATGAGCAGTTCTTC. The complete variable domain, with remaining parts taken from reference TRBV7-6 and TRBJ2-1, reads GAGVSQSPRYKVTKRGQDVALRCDPISGHVSLYWYRQALGQGPEFLTYFNYEAQQDKSGLPNDRFSAERPEGSISTLTIQRTEQRDSAMYRCASSLGGGSYNEQFFGPGTRLTVL.

This chain connects TRBV6-5 to TRBJ1-1, with 8 bases fitting TRBD1. This CDR3 region has 15 residues. Germline CDR1 is MNHEY and CDR2 is SVGAGI. Germline trimming cut 0 bases from V and 3 bases from J; bases unmatched to any gene: 3. The DNA for the CDR3 is TGTGCCAGCAGTTACTCCCAGGGGGCGGACACTGAAGCTTTCTTT. Translated: CASSYSQGADTEAFF.

To note about this clone: The junction does not match germline at one end; this may be a read error. The chain recombines TRBV29-1 with TRBJ1-2, with D possibly matching TRBD1 (6 bases). The CDR3 spans 14 residues. CDR1 is SQVTM and CDR2 is ANQGSEA in the germline V gene. This CDR3 reads CSAEGDKADYGYTF. In DNA, the CDR3 is TGCAGCGCTGAAGGGGACAAGGCAGACTATGGCTACACCTTC.

The gene calls are TRBV7-9 and TRBJ1-1, with D perhaps TRBD1 (5 bases). The CDR3 runs to 15 residues. Trimming stripped 1 base from V and 3 bases from J, with 12 bases between. CDR1 and CDR2 from the germline V gene are SEHNR and FQNEAQ (reference sequence). The chain's CDR3 is CASSLGGEFYTEAFF. The CDR3 DNA reads as TGTGCCAGCAGCTTAGGAGGGGAATTCTACACTGAAGCTTTCTTT. The full variable domain, completed using reference TRBV7-9 and TRBJ1-1, is DTGVSQNPRHKITKRGQNVTFRCDPISEHNRLYWYRQTLGQGPEFLTYFQNEAQLEKSRLLSDRFSAERPKGSFSTLEIQRTEQGDSAMYLCASSLGGEFYTEAFFGQGTRLTVV.

This chain uses TRBV7-2 with TRBJ2-1, with no clear D. Trimming shortened V by 4 bases and J by 0 bases, and 10 bases separated the two germline ends. This CDR3 contains 15 residues. Germline V gene lookup returns CDR1 SGHTA and CDR2 FQGNSA. The CDR3 sequence: CASSSPMGSYNEQFF. The CDR3 bases are TGTGCCAGCAGCTCCCCAATGGGCTCCTACAATGAGCAGTTCTTC.

This clone was picked up a small number of times. This CDR3 is CASSLDVGASGAYEQYF. DNA of the CDR3: TGTGCCAGCAGTTTAGATGTCGGGGCTAGCGGAGCCTACGAGCAGTACTTC. V is TRBV28 and J is TRBJ2-7; 7 nucleotides line up with TRBD2. This CDR3 has 17 residues. V shed 2 bases and J 2 bases; nucleotides not matched to a gene: 12. The V gene's germline CDR1 is MDHEN and CDR2 SYDVKM.

The chain combines TRBV9 with TRBJ2-7; D is uncertain. Looked up from germline, CDR1 is SGDLS and CDR2 is YYNGEE. Trimming stripped 0 bases from V and 2 bases from J, with 9 bases between. The CDR3 has 14 amino acids. The CDR3 loop is CASSVEDRTYEQYF. The CDR3 coding sequence is TGTGCCAGCAGCGTAGAGGACCGAACCTACGAGCAGTACTTC.

The CDR3, as DNA: TGTGCCAGTAGTATAGGGCGACTGGGGAACACTGAAGCTTTCTTT. Protein: CASSIGRLGNTEAFF. V usage is TRBV19 and J usage is TRBJ1-1, with D hard to call. This CDR3 contains 15 residues. Germline V lookup: CDR1 LNHDA, CDR2 SQIVND (reference sequence). The V and J ends lost 1 base and 1 base respectively, with 10 bases between them.

This clone turned up a few times. The chain's CDR3 is CASSVESGGYGYTF. The CDR3 DNA reads TGTGCCAGCAGTGTTGAGTCAGGGGGGTATGGCTACACCTTC. The chain has TRBV6-1 and TRBJ1-2; 7 bases fit TRBD1. CDR1 is MNHNS and CDR2 is SASEGT in the germline V gene. The CDR3 is 14 amino acids. Trimming took 4 bases from V and 5 from J; bases not matched to a gene: 7.

The gene calls are TRBV7-2 and TRBJ2-5; TRBD1 or TRBD2 may be the D gene (6 bases each). This CDR3 is built from 13 residues. With 2 bases removed from V and 5 bases from J, the gap between germline ends came to 9 bases. Germline loops: CDR1 SGHTA, CDR2 FQGNSA. The CDR3 region has the DNA TGTGCCAGCAGCTTAAGAGGGGGGGAGACCCAGTACTTC. Amino acids: CASSLRGGETQYF.

This clone came up once. V usage is TRBV6-5 and J usage is TRBJ2-7; a weak D match, TRBD1 (6 bases). From germline, CDR1 is MNHEY and CDR2 SVGAGI. Trimming took off 0 bases at V and 2 bases at J, with 11 bases between the two ends. The CDR3 runs to 15 residues. CDR3 in amino acids: CASSYSLRGAYEQYF. In DNA, the CDR3 is TGTGCCAGCAGTTACTCGCTCAGGGGTGCCTACGAGCAGTACTTC.

The rearrangement links TRBV29-1 to TRBJ1-5; TRBD1 matches at 8 bases. The junction had 6 bases not matched to a gene; V was cut back by 6 bases and J by 2 bases. The V gene's germline CDR1 is SQVTM and CDR2 ANQGSEA. There are 14 residues in the CDR3. CDR3 DNA: TGCAGCGTAGGGACAGGCTGGGGCAATCAGCCCCAGCATTTT. It translates to CSVGTGWGNQPQHF. Complete variable domain (other parts from reference TRBV29-1 and TRBJ1-5): SAVISQKPSRDICQRGTSLTIQCQVDSQVTMMFWYRQQPGQSLTLIATANQGSEATYESGFVIDKFPISRPNLTFSTLTVSNMSPEDSSIYLCSVGTGWGNQPQHFGDGTRLSIL.

The V gene is TRBV19, the J gene TRBJ1-4; 8 bases match TRBD1. With V trimmed by 4 bases and J by 7 bases, 5 bases remained unmatched. This CDR3 contains 14 residues. The germline V gene has CDR1 LNHDA and CDR2 SQIVND (reference sequence). The CDR3 region is CASSKQGASEKLFF. CDR3 DNA sequence: TGTGCCAGTAGTAAGCAGGGGGCGAGTGAAAAACTGTTTTTT.

V is TRBV23-1 and J is TRBJ2-7, with a possible D match to TRBD1 (6 bases). TRBV23-1 is placed among ORFs of uncertain function. This CDR3 is 17 amino acids long. V was cut by 0 bases and J by 2 bases, with 17 bases left in between. The DNA for the CDR3 is TGCGCCAGCAGTCAATCAATAATTGGACAGAGACCCTACGAGCAGTACTTC. As protein: CASSQSIIGQRPYEQYF.

The genes are TRBV7-6 and TRBJ2-2; 11 positions match TRBD1. V gave up 5 bases and J gave up 7 bases; unmatched junction bases: 6. This CDR3 is 15 amino acids long. Germline assignment: CDR1 SGHVS and CDR2 FNYEAQ. CDR3 in DNA: TGTGCCAGCAGCCCCGGACAGGGGGCGGGCGGGGAGCTGTTTTTT. It is translated as CASSPGQGAGGELFF. Using reference TRBV7-6 and TRBJ2-2 for the parts outside the CDR3, the full variable domain is GAGVSQSPRYKVTKRGQDVALRCDPISGHVSLYWYRQALGQGPEFLTYFNYEAQQDKSGLPNDRFSAERPEGSISTLTIQRTEQRDSAMYRCASSPGQGAGGELFFGEGSRLTVL.

About this clone: Other DNA sequences from this sample encode an identical CDR3 as well. V is TRBV30 and J is TRBJ1-2; perhaps TRBD1 as D (6 bases). CDR1 is GTSNPN, CDR2 SVGIG, per germline (reference sequence). Between the trimmed V and J ends, which lost 4 bases and 4 bases, there was a span of 13 bases. This CDR3 spans 13 amino acids. CDR3 in amino acids: CAWTDRRLYGYTF. CDR3 coding DNA: TGTGCCTGGACCGACAGGAGGCTCTATGGCTACACCTTC. Together with reference TRBV30 and TRBJ1-2, the CDR3 gives the full variable domain: SQTIHQWPATLVQPVGSPLSLECTVEGTSNPNLYWYRQAAGRGLQLLFYSVGIGQISSEVPQNLSASRPQDRQFILSSKKLLLSDSGFYLCAWTDRRLYGYTFGSGTRLTVV.

The V gene is TRBV27, the J gene TRBJ1-1; TRBD1 might be the D (6 bases). CDR3 length: 14 amino acids. CDR1 is MNHEY and CDR2 is SMNVEV in the germline V gene (reference sequence). The V and J ends lost 2 bases and 3 bases respectively, with 10 bases between them. The CDR3 spells CASSLEGVYTEAFF. The CDR3 nucleotides read TGTGCCAGCAGTTTAGAGGGGGTGTACACTGAAGCTTTCTTT.

The rearrangement links TRBV28 to TRBJ1-5; 10 positions match TRBD1. V lost 6 bases and J lost 4; bases outside the gene matches: 6. Germline-derived CDR1 and CDR2 are MDHEN and SYDVKM. The CDR3 length is 15 residues. The CDR3 sequence is CASRRQGARNQPQHF. The DNA of the CDR3 is TGTGCCAGCAGGAGACAGGGGGCGCGAAATCAGCCCCAGCATTTT.

V gene TRBV5-1 combines with J gene TRBJ2-3; a weak D match, TRBD2 (6 bases). In germline, CDR1 is SGHRS, CDR2 YFSETQ. V was clipped by 4 bases and J by 2 bases, with 11 bases between them. The CDR3 contains 14 residues. The CDR3 DNA reads as TGCGCCAGCAGCCTGAGCGGGCTCACAGATACGCAGTATTTT. Its translation is CASSLSGLTDTQYF. Full variable domain (missing parts from reference TRBV5-1 and TRBJ2-3): KAGVTQTPRYLIKTRGQQVTLSCSPISGHRSVSWYQQTPGQGLQFLFEYFSETQRNKGNFPGRFSGRQFSNSRSEMNVSTLELGDSALYLCASSLSGLTDTQYFGPGTRLTVL.

The J gene is TRBJ2-7, the V gene TRBV6-4, with D uncertain. Trimming stripped 10 bases from V and 7 bases from J, with 8 bases between. In germline, CDR1 is MRHNA, CDR2 SNTAGT. The CDR3 has 9 residues. The CDR3 DNA reads as TGTGCCACCTTTTGGGAGCAGTACTTC. It yields the protein CATFWEQYF.

The CDR3 DNA follows: TGTGCCAGCAGCCCAGACAGAAACTACAATGAGCAGTTCTTC. It codes for CASSPDRNYNEQFF. The chain recombines TRBV7-3 with TRBJ2-1; D is perhaps TRBD1 (5 bases). CDR3 length: 14 amino acids. Between the trimmed V and J ends, which lost 5 bases and 3 bases, there was a span of 11 bases. The V gene's germline CDR1 is SGHTA and CDR2 FQGTGA.

CDR3 in amino acids: CASREGLAGGQQYF. CDR3 nucleotide sequence: TGTGCCAGCAGAGAAGGACTAGCGGGAGGACAGCAGTACTTC. The rearrangement links TRBV6-6 to TRBJ2-7, with 14 bases aligning to TRBD2. Germline V gives CDR1 MNHNY, CDR2 SVGAGI (reference sequence). The length of the CDR3 is 14 residues. Trimming took 6 bases from V and 8 from J; bases not matched to a gene: 6.

This clone has a single count. The chain couples TRBV5-1 to TRBJ2-3; maybe TRBD2 (5 bases). Germline assignment: CDR1 SGHRS and CDR2 YFSETQ. The CDR3 is 13 amino acids. Trimming removed 7 bases at V and 4 bases at J, with 13 bases between. The CDR3 here is CASARGSADTQYF. The DNA of the CDR3 is TGCGCCAGCGCTCGAGGGTCCGCAGATACGCAGTATTTT. The variable domain in full, with the rest retrieved from reference TRBV5-1 and TRBJ2-3, is KAGVTQTPRYLIKTRGQQVTLSCSPISGHRSVSWYQQTPGQGLQFLFEYFSETQRNKGNFPGRFSGRQFSNSRSEMNVSTLELGDSALYLCASARGSADTQYFGPGTRLTVL.

The chain carries TRBV6-5 and TRBJ2-7; 9 bases are a match to TRBD2. The V and J ends lost 1 base and 1 base, in that order; junction bases with no gene match: 5. The germline V gene has CDR1 MNHEY and CDR2 SVGAGI. The CDR3 consists of 16 residues. The CDR3 reads CASSYFASGTSYEQYF. The DNA of the CDR3 is TGTGCCAGCAGTTACTTTGCTAGCGGGACTTCCTACGAGCAGTACTTC.